The clone carrying this TCR beta chain was seen a few times. The antigen remains unidentified. The entry originates in a study of cytomegalovirus exposure and HLA in healthy donors. The V end was cut by 5 bases, the J end by 3 bases, with 7 bases between. CDR3 size: 13 residues. CDR1 and CDR2 from the germline V gene are MNHEY and SMNVEV (reference sequence). Primers: 60 Vbeta forward and 13 Jbeta reverse. TCRdb's copy holds only in-frame clones and misses some; the assay was immunoSEQ multiplex PCR. The sample lists 150,000 to 200,000 clones; nearly 80% were seen once. Whole-study findings and limits: Follow-up analysis found HLA locus-dependent TCR association rates, highest for DRB1 and lowest for HLA-C. Fewer N-insertions than the roughly 670-donor mean were reportedly shown by an Asian-associated ancestry cluster in a later analysis. Researchers left out some V segments, among them TRBV6-2 and TRBV6-3, as indistinguishable. Reported performance of the classifier showed diagnosis of cytomegalovirus status with high specificity and sensitivity.

The chain couples TRBV27 to TRBJ2-2; no definite D call. Sequencing used PBMCs. This receptor was obtained from a man aged 45-65 years in good health and CMV-seropositive. This chain's CDR3 is CASSPTYTGELFF. The CDR3 DNA sequence: TGTGCCAGCAGTCCGACATACACCGGGGAGCTGTTTTTT.